This TCR beta chain was recorded in a study of shared clonotypes between healthy human individuals. Deep level was the assay's run setting. The protocol was immunoSEQ multiplex PCR, while the TCRdb copy is restricted to in-frame clones and leaves out a portion. This table has around 2.1 million clones, about 93% appearing once. In the naive CD8 group, cells lacked CD45RO and were positively selected for CCR7, so terminally differentiated effector memory CD45RA+ cells were left out. Findings and caveats of the study: The genetic and exposure-history diversity represented was limited by few donors. Depth was large, yet rarefaction showed that sorted-subset sequencing was incomplete. Generally, estimated richness proved larger in naive subsets than it did in memory subsets.

Germline V gene lookup returns CDR1 MNHEY and CDR2 SMNVEV (reference sequence). J was trimmed by 5 bases and V by 5 bases; bases with no gene match: 4. The CDR3 sequence is 13 residues long. As concerns this clone: Its antigen remains unidentified.

V and J are TRBV27 and TRBJ2-3; TRBD2 matches at 7 bases. The sample consisted of naive CD8+ T cells from PBMCs. This receptor was obtained from a man aged 18 to 29 in good health. Some clones in this sample may be carry-over from other donors' samples. The CDR3 DNA follows: TGTGCCAGCAGTGACTTAGCGGGAGATACGCAGTATTTT. This translates into CASSDLAGDTQYF.